The T cell receptor (beta chain) described here comes from a study of CD8 T cells in Susac syndrome. It was with random hexamers that roughly 0.5 to 1 ug RNA was reverse transcribed. TCRdb itself ran the immunoSEQ multiplex PCR reads through MiXCR, one entry per CDR3 protein. The sample shows under 200,000 distinct CDR3 sequences, approximately 94% of them seen only once. Trimming removed 1 base from V and 5 bases from J; junction bases left unmatched: 9. The germline V gene has CDR1 LNHDA and CDR2 SQIVND (reference sequence). This CDR3 is 16 amino acids long. The receptor's source is a human donor with Susac syndrome. The V call is TRBV19, the J call TRBJ2-5; the match to TRBD2 covers 8 bases. Material: CD4+ T cells from PBMCs. Here the CDR3 DNA reads TGTGCCAGTAGTATAGGACACGCGGGAGGCGGCGAGACCCAGTACTTC. It yields the protein CASSIGHAGGGETQYF.